Listed below are T cell receptor beta chains from one sample, sequenced in a study of blood T cell repertoires in COVID-19. The method was immunoSEQ multiplex PCR; TCRdb's version includes in-frame clones alone and lacks a portion of them. The sample holds hundreds of thousands of clones; more than 80% are singletons and the top ten take more than 0.25%. The sequencing input was peripheral blood. Receptors originate from a woman aged 18-30 years with acute or convalescent COVID-19. The CDR3 runs from the conserved cysteine through the conserved F or W. The D gene is left open where the match is weak. Rows give clone size only sometimes, using once, few, many, or a class for an expanded clone.

abundance,d_gene,v_gene,j_gene,CDR3aa,CDR3nt
NA,TRBD1,TRBV7-8,TRBJ1-2,CASSTTGQENYGYTF,TGTGCCAGCAGCACAACGGGACAGGAGAACTATGGCTACACCTTC
NA,NA,TRBV5-5,TRBJ2-7,CASSSGYEQYF,TGTGCCAGCAGCTCGGGCTACGAGCAGTACTTC
NA,NA,TRBV6-5,TRBJ1-5,CASRIEYNQPQHF,TGTGCCAGCAGAATCGAGTACAATCAGCCCCAGCATTTT
NA,NA,TRBV5-1,TRBJ2-5,CASSLEGGTAETQYF,TGCGCCAGCAGCTTGGAGGGCGGGACCGCAGAGACCCAGTACTTC
NA,TRBD2,TRBV4-3,TRBJ2-2,CASSPPRLAGGNTGELFF,TGCGCCAGCAGCCCTCCCCGGCTAGCGGGGGGGAACACCGGGGAGCTGTTTTTT
once,NA,TRBV11-2,TRBJ2-1,CASSWDGRQFF,TGTGCCAGCAGCTGGGATGGGAGGCAGTTCTTC
NA,NA,TRBV9,TRBJ2-7,CASSVEWAGGSQYF,TGTGCCAGCAGCGTAGAGTGGGCAGGGGGGTCGCAGTACTTC
NA,NA,TRBV12-3/TRBV12-4,TRBJ2-1,CASRLSSYNEQFF,TGTGCCAGCAGATTGAGCTCCTACAATGAGCAGTTCTTC
once,TRBD1,TRBV2,TRBJ1-5,CASSATGGRNNQPQHF,TGTGCCAGCAGTGCGACAGGGGGTCGGAACAATCAGCCCCAGCATTTT
NA,NA,TRBV2,TRBJ2-1,CASTSGGLASNEQFF,TGTGCCAGCACCTCGGGGGGCCTAGCTTCCAATGAGCAGTTCTTC
NA,TRBD2,TRBV7-6,TRBJ2-3,CASSPSGGLSLTQYF,TGTGCCAGCAGCCCTAGCGGGGGGCTTAGTCTTACGCAGTATTTT
NA,TRBD1,TRBV11-3,TRBJ2-1,CASSRRTGGRDEQFF,TGTGCCAGCAGCCGCCGGACAGGGGGTCGGGATGAGCAGTTCTTC
NA,NA,TRBV7-2,TRBJ2-1,CASSLSGTGSNEQFF,TGTGCCAGCAGCCTTTCCGGGACTGGCAGCAATGAGCAGTTCTTC
NA,TRBD1,TRBV6-5,TRBJ1-2,CASDRLQGVPYGYTF,TGTGCCAGCGACCGTCTCCAGGGGGTTCCCTATGGCTACACCTTC
NA,TRBD2,TRBV6-5,TRBJ2-4,CATRGGPAKNIQYF,TGTGCCACCCGGGGGGGACCTGCCAAAAACATTCAGTACTTC
NA,TRBD1,TRBV7-2,TRBJ1-5,CASSFSGQVLNQPQHF,TGTGCCAGCAGCTTCAGTGGACAGGTTCTCAATCAGCCCCAGCATTTT
NA,NA,TRBV9,TRBJ1-6,CASSVESNSPLHF,TGTGCCAGCAGCGTAGAATCTAACTCACCCCTCCACTTT
NA,NA,TRBV7-3,TRBJ1-2,CASSFLTSNYGYTF,TGTGCCAGCAGCTTCTTGACTTCTAACTATGGCTACACCTTC
NA,TRBD1,TRBV15,TRBJ2-2,CATSRADRDTGELFF,TGTGCCACCAGCAGAGCTGACAGGGACACCGGGGAGCTGTTTTTT
NA,NA,TRBV6-5,TRBJ1-2,CASSYSGSQYGYTF,TGTGCCAGCAGTTACTCGGGCAGCCAGTATGGCTACACCTTC
once,NA,TRBV4-1,TRBJ2-1,CASTGLGGTYNEQFF,TGCGCCAGCACGGGTCTCGGCGGGACTTACAATGAGCAGTTCTTC
NA,NA,TRBV27,TRBJ1-2,CASSFSSRTGVRGYTF,TGTGCCAGCAGTTTCAGTAGCAGGACGGGGGTACGTGGCTACACCTTC
NA,NA,TRBV10-3,TRBJ1-2,CAARGGWDGGYTF,TGTGCCGCCCGGGGGGGCTGGGATGGTGGCTACACCTTC
NA,TRBD1,TRBV5-1,TRBJ2-7,CASSRTGAYEQYF,TGCGCCAGCAGCCGAACAGGGGCCTACGAGCAGTACTTC
NA,NA,TRBV24-1,TRBJ1-5,CATSDSHRPQPQHF,TGTGCCACCAGTGATTCCCACAGGCCTCAGCCCCAGCATTTT
NA,TRBD1,TRBV9,TRBJ2-1,CASSARQGNNEQFF,TGTGCCAGCAGCGCTCGACAGGGGAACAATGAGCAGTTCTTC
NA,TRBD2,TRBV3-1/TRBV3-2,TRBJ2-3,CASSQELAGAGSTDTQYF,TGTGCCAGCAGCCAAGAGTTAGCGGGGGCCGGGAGCACAGATACGCAGTATTTT
NA,NA,TRBV24-1,TRBJ1-5,CATSVAGQSGNQPQHF,TGTGCCACCAGTGTGGCAGGGCAAAGTGGCAATCAGCCCCAGCATTTT
NA,NA,TRBV14,TRBJ1-1,CASSQGGGSVTEAFF,TGTGCCAGCAGCCAAGGCGGGGGCTCTGTCACTGAAGCTTTCTTT
NA,NA,TRBV27,TRBJ1-5,CASREDRRYSNQPQHF,TGTGCCAGCCGGGAAGACAGGCGGTATAGCAATCAGCCCCAGCATTTT
NA,NA,TRBV5-6,TRBJ1-2,CASSLLRYGYTF,TGTGCCAGCAGCTTACTCCGCTATGGCTACACCTTC